The 16 T cell receptor beta chains in this list originate from one sample, sequenced in a study of a mutant IDH1 vaccine in newly diagnosed glioma. TCRdb's table, derived via immunoSEQ multiplex PCR, lists solely in-frame clones and lacks some. The table has 69,000 or so clones, 85% to 90% seen once. Time point given: week 35, safety follow-up. The content of each vaccine dose was 300 ug of mutant IDH1 20-mer peptide, and topical imiquimod accompanied it. Their cognate antigens are unknown. This material consisted of PBMCs, taken from a glioma patient whose treatment included an IDH1 peptide vaccine. Receptors were obtained from a man aged 25-45 years with glioma.

The table lists this clone with a count of one. This chain uses TRBV29-1 with TRBJ2-3, with 10 bases lining up with TRBD1. Germline V gene data show CDR1 as SQVTM and CDR2 as ANQGSEA. V was clipped by 8 bases and J by 2 bases; unmatched bases: 10. There are 15 residues in the CDR3. CDR3 sequence reads: CSTAGTGVPTDTQYF. Here the CDR3 DNA reads TGCAGCACAGCAGGGACAGGGGTTCCCACAGATACGCAGTATTTT.

The chain has TRBV6-1 and TRBJ1-6; D gene ambiguous. There are 15 residues in the CDR3. CDR1 is MNHNS and CDR2 is SASEGT in the germline V gene. The V and J ends lost 2 bases and 5 bases respectively, with 10 bases between them. The CDR3 loop reads CASSEHAPNNSPLHF. DNA for the CDR3: TGTGCCAGCAGTGAACACGCACCCAATAATTCACCCCTCCACTTT.

V gene TRBV6-1 combines with J gene TRBJ2-2; D gene ambiguous. The CDR3 consists of 15 residues. CDR1 and CDR2 from the germline V gene are MNHNS and SASEGT. V lost 4 bases and J 6 bases, leaving 15 bases between the germline ends. Here the CDR3 DNA reads TGTGCCAGCAGTGTTAGGTTGGGATCCGCCGGGGAGCTGTTTTTT. Translated, it gives CASSVRLGSAGELFF.

The DNA of the CDR3 is TGTGCCAGCAGCACGACAGGGGAAGGTAGCACAGATACGCAGTATTTT. This translates into CASSTTGEGSTDTQYF. The chain recombines TRBV7-9 with TRBJ2-3, with TRBD1 matching 8 bases. The CDR3 length is 16 residues. The ends lost 5 bases at V and 0 bases at J; junction bases unmatched: 7. Germline CDR1 and CDR2: SEHNR and FQNEAQ (reference sequence).

The chain has TRBV2 and TRBJ2-2; 7 positions agree with TRBD2. In germline, CDR1 is SNHLY, CDR2 FYNNEI. Trimming at V came to 5 bases and at J to 0 bases, leaving 9 bases not matched to a gene. There are 17 residues in the CDR3. DNA for the CDR3: TGTGCCAGCAGTATTCGAGCGGGAAGGACGAACACCGGGGAGCTGTTTTTT. Translation: CASSIRAGRTNTGELFF.

The chain recombines TRBV5-4 with TRBJ2-7; no clear D. V was clipped by 3 bases and J by 3 bases, with 13 bases between them. Germline V gene sequence: CDR1 SGHNT, CDR2 YYREEE (reference sequence). The CDR3 runs 14 residues. In nucleotides, the CDR3 is TGTGCCAGCAGCTCAACGAGGCGGTTCTACGAGCAGTACTTC. Translated: CASSSTRRFYEQYF.

V usage is TRBV7-8 and J usage is TRBJ2-7, with no clear D. The CDR3 loop spans 11 amino acids. Germline V gene data show CDR1 as SGHVS and CDR2 as FQNEAQ. Trimming stripped 5 bases from V and 5 bases from J, with 7 bases between. For the CDR3, the DNA is TGTGCCAGCAGCCCCCAGGACGAGCAGTACTTC. Encoded protein: CASSPQDEQYF. Supplemented by reference TRBV7-8 and TRBJ2-7, the full variable domain reads GAGVSQSPRYKVAKRGQDVALRCDPISGHVSLFWYQQALGQGPEFLTYFQNEAQLDKSGLPSDRFFAERPEGSVSTLKIQRTQQEDSAVYLCASSPQDEQYFGPGTRLTVT.

The CDR3 loop reads CASSPTGINQPQHF. The CDR3 nucleotides read TGTGCCAGCAGTCCGACAGGGATCAATCAGCCCCAGCATTTT. V gene TRBV27 combines with J gene TRBJ1-5; TRBD1 agrees at 7 bases. This CDR3 region has 14 residues. CDR1 MNHEY and CDR2 SMNVEV come from the germline V gene (reference sequence). Trimming cost V 5 bases and J 3 bases; bases outside gene matches: 4.

The chain is built from TRBV10-3 and TRBJ2-7, with 11 bases matching TRBD2. V trimming: 10 bases; J trimming: 3 bases; junction bases outside the gene matches: 8. Germline V gene data show CDR1 as ENHRY and CDR2 as SYGVKD. The CDR3 length is 14 residues. The DNA for the CDR3 is TGTGCCACTCGTTTAGGGACTAGCGGCTACGAGCAGTACTTC. Its protein product is CATRLGTSGYEQYF.

This rearrangement joins TRBV27 to TRBJ2-1; no reliable D call. CDR1 is MNHEY, CDR2 SMNVEV, per germline (reference sequence). The CDR3 runs 14 residues. With 0 bases removed from V and 1 base from J, the gap between germline ends came to 4 bases. Here the CDR3 DNA reads TGTGCCAGCAGTTTATCTCCTTCCTACAATGAGCAGTTCTTC. As protein: CASSLSPSYNEQFF.

The gene calls are TRBV10-2 and TRBJ2-3, with 12 positions matching TRBD2. This CDR3 has 12 residues. J gave up 8 bases and V 10 bases, and 4 bases lay outside the gene matches. CDR1 and CDR2 (germline): WSHSY, SAAADI. CDR3 amino acids: CATLAGGFTQYF. DNA of the CDR3: TGCGCCACACTAGCGGGAGGTTTTACGCAGTATTTT.

V and J are TRBV7-8 and TRBJ2-5; 8 positions match TRBD2. V lost 5 bases and J lost 3; bases outside the gene matches: 8. CDR3 length equals 15 residues. Germline-derived CDR1 and CDR2 are SGHVS and FQNEAQ. CDR3 in DNA: TGTGCCAGCAGCCGGACTAGCCGGAGAGAAGAGACCCAGTACTTC. This encodes CASSRTSRREETQYF.

This sequence joins TRBV6-5 and TRBJ1-1; tentatively, D is TRBD1 (5 bases). Germline V CDR1 and CDR2: MNHEY, SVGAGI. This CDR3 has 11 residues. With 2 bases removed from V and 8 bases from J, the gap between germline ends came to 6 bases. The DNA for the CDR3 is TGTGCCAGCAGTTACGGACAAGAAGCTTTCTTT. Its protein is CASSYGQEAFF.

The DNA of the CDR3 is TGTGCCAGCAGCAAGAGGGAGACCCAGTACTTC. It specifies CASSKRETQYF. The genes are TRBV5-4 and TRBJ2-5; D gene unclear. The CDR3 contains 11 residues. Trimming shortened V by 4 bases and J by 5 bases, and 6 bases separated the two germline ends. Germline loops: CDR1 SGHNT, CDR2 YYREEE (reference sequence).

The V call is TRBV19, the J call TRBJ1-1, with 10 bases that match TRBD1. The CDR3 totals 15 residues. V was pared by 6 bases and J by 2 bases, with 6 bases of the junction left unmatched. The germline CDR1 and CDR2 sequences are LNHDA and SQIVND (reference sequence). The CDR3, as DNA: TGTGCCAGTAGCGACAGGGGGCGACTAAACACTGAAGCTTTCTTT. Translation gives CASSDRGRLNTEAFF.

The chain joins TRBV9 to TRBJ1-1; D remains unclear. The germline gives CDR1 SGDLS, CDR2 YYNGEE. The CDR3 sequence is 15 residues long. V lost 4 bases and J lost 0, with 13 bases in between. CDR3 sequence (DNA): TGTGCCAGCAGCCCCCCGGCAGGCATGAACACTGAAGCTTTCTTT. Translated: CASSPPAGMNTEAFF.